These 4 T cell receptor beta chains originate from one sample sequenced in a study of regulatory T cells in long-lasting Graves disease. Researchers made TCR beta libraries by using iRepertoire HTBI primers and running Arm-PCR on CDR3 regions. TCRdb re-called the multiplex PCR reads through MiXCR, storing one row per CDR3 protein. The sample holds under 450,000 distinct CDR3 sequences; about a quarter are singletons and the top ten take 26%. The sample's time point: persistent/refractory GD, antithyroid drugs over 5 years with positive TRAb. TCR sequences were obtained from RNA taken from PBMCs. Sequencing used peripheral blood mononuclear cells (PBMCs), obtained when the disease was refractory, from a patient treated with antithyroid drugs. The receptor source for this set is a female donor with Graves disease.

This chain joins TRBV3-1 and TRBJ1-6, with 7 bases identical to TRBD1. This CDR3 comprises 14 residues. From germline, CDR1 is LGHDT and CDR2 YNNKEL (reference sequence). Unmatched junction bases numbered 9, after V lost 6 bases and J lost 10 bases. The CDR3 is CASSSRGKGSPLHF. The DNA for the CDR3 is TGTGCCAGCAGTTCCAGGGGGAAAGGGTCACCCCTCCACTTT.

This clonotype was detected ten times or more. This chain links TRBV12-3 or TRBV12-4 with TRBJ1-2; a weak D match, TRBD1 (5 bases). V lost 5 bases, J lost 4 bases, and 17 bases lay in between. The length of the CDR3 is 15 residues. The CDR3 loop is CASSPPGGVVYGYTF. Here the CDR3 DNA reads TGTGCCAGCAGTCCGCCGGGGGGGGTGGTCTATGGCTACACCTTC.

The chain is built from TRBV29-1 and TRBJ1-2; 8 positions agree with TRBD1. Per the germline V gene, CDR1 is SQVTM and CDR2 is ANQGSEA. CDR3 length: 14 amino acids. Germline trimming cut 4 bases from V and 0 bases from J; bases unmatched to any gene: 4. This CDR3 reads CSVGQGSANYGYTF. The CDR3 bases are TGCAGCGTTGGACAGGGGTCAGCTAACTATGGCTACACCTTC.

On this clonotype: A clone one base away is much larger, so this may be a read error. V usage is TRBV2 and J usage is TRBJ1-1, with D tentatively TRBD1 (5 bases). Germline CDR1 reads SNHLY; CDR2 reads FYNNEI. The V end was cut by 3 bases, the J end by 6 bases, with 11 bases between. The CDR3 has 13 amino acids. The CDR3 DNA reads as TGTGCCAGCAGTGATGCAGGACACGCTGAAGCTTTCTTT. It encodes CASSDAGHAEAFF.